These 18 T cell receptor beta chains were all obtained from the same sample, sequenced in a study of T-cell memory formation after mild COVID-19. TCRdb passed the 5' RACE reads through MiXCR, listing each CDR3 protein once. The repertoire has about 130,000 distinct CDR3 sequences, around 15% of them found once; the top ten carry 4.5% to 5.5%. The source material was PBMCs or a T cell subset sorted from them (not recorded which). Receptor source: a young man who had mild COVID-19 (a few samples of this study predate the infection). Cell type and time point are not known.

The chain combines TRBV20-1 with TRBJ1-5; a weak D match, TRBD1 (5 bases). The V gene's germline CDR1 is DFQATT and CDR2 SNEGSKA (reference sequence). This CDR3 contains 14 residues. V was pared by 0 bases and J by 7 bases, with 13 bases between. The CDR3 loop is CSARDRDVHQPQHF. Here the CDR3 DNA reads TGCAGTGCTAGAGACAGGGATGTCCACCAGCCCCAGCATTTT.

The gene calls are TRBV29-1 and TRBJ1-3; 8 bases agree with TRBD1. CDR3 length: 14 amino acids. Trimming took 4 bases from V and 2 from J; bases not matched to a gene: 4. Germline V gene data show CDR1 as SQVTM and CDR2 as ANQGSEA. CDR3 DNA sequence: TGCAGCGTTGCCGAGACAGGGGCTGGAAACACCATATATTTT. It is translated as CSVAETGAGNTIYF.

This CDR3 is CASSSQTGLNTEAFF. As DNA, the CDR3 is TGCGCCAGCAGCTCTCAGACAGGGCTGAACACTGAAGCTTTCTTT. The chain couples TRBV5-1 to TRBJ1-1; TRBD1 matches 7 bases. Germline CDR1 is SGHRS and CDR2 is YFSETQ. Trimming took 3 bases from V and 0 from J; bases not matched to a gene: 5. The CDR3 is 15 amino acids. The whole variable domain, filled in from reference TRBV5-1 and TRBJ1-1, reads KAGVTQTPRYLIKTRGQQVTLSCSPISGHRSVSWYQQTPGQGLQFLFEYFSETQRNKGNFPGRFSGRQFSNSRSEMNVSTLELGDSALYLCASSSQTGLNTEAFFGQGTRLTVV.

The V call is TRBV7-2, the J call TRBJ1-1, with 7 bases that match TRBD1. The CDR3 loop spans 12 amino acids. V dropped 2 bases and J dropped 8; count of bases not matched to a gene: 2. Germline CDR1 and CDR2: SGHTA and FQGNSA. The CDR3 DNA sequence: TGTGCCAGCAGCTTACGACAGGGCGAAGCTTTCTTT. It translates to CASSLRQGEAFF.

CDR3 in amino acids: CASVPFTLAELRYEQYF. Written as DNA, the CDR3 is TGTGCCAGCGTACCCTTCACCCTAGCGGAACTCCGCTACGAGCAGTACTTC. The chain uses TRBV7-2 and TRBJ2-7, with 7 nucleotides matching TRBD2. Germline-derived CDR1 and CDR2 are SGHTA and FQGNSA. This CDR3 comprises 17 residues. Trimming at V came to 8 bases and at J to 3 bases, leaving 19 bases not matched to a gene.

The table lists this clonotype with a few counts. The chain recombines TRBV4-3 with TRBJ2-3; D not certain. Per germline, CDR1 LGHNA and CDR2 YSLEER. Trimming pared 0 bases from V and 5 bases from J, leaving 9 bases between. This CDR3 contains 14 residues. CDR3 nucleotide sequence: TGCGCCAGCAGCCAAGATATCGGCGGAGATACGCAGTATTTT. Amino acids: CASSQDIGGDTQYF.

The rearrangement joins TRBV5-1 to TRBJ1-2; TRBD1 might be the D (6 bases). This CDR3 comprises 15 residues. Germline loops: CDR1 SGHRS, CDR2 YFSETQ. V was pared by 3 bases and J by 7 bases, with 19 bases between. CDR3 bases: TGCGCCAGCAGCTCTAGCCTTGGGGGGGCGACTGGCTACACCTTC. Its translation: CASSSSLGGATGYTF. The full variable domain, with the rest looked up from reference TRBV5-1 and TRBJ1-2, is KAGVTQTPRYLIKTRGQQVTLSCSPISGHRSVSWYQQTPGQGLQFLFEYFSETQRNKGNFPGRFSGRQFSNSRSEMNVSTLELGDSALYLCASSSSLGGATGYTFGSGTRLTVV.

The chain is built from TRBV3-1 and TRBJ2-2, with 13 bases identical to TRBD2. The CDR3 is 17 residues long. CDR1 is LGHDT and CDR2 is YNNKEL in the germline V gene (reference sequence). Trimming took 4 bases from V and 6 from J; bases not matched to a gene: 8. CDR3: CASSPGLAGYWPGELFF. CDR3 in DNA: TGTGCCAGCAGCCCGGGACTAGCGGGGTATTGGCCCGGGGAGCTGTTTTTT. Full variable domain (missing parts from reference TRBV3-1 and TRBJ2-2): DTAVSQTPKYLVTQMGNDKSIKCEQNLGHDTMYWYKQDSKKFLKIMFSYNNKELIINETVPNRFSPKSPDKAHLNLHINSLELGDSAVYFCASSPGLAGYWPGELFFGEGSRLTVL.

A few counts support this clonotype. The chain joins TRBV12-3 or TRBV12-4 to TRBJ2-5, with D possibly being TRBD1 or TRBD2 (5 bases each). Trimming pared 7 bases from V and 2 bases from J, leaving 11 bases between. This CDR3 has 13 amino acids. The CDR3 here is CASNWDGQETQYF. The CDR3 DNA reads TGTGCCAGCAACTGGGACGGACAAGAGACCCAGTACTTC.

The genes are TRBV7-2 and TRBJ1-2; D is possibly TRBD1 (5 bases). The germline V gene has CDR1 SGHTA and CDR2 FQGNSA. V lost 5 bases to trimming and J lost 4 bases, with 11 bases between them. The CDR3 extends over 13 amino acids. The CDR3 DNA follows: TGTGCCAGCAGCCCGGACACCCTCTATGGCTACACCTTC. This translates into CASSPDTLYGYTF. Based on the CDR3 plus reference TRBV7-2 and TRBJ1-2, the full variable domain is GAGVSQSPSNKVTEKGKDVELRCDPISGHTALYWYRQSLGQGLEFLIYFQGNSAPDKSGLPSDRFSAERTGGSVSTLTIQRTQQEDSAVYLCASSPDTLYGYTFGSGTRLTVV.

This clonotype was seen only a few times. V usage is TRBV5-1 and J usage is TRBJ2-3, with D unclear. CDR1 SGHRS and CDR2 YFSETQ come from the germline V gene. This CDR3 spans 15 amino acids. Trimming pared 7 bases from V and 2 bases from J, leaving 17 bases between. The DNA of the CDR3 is TGCGCCAGCGGATTCAGGAACACAGACACAGATACGCAGTATTTT. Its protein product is CASGFRNTDTDTQYF.

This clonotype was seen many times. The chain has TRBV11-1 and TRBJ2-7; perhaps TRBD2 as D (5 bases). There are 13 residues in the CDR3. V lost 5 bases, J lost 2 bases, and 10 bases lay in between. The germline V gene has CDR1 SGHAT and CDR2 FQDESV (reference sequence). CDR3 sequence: CASSRSGTYEQYF. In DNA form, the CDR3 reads TGTGCCAGCAGCAGGTCCGGGACCTACGAGCAGTACTTC.

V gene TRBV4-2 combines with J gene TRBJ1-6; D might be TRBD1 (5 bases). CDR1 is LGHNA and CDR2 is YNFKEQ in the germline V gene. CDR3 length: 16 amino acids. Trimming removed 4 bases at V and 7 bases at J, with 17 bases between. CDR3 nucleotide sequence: TGTGCCAGCAGCCCAAGGGCTTTAGGGGTAAATTCACCCCTCCACTTT. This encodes CASSPRALGVNSPLHF.

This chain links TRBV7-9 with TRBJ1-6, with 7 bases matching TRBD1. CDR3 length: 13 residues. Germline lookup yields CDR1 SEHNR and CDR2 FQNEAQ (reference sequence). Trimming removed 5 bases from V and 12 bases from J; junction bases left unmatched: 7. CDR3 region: CASSREGALPLHF. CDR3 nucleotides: TGTGCCAGCAGCCGAGAGGGGGCTTTACCCCTCCACTTT.

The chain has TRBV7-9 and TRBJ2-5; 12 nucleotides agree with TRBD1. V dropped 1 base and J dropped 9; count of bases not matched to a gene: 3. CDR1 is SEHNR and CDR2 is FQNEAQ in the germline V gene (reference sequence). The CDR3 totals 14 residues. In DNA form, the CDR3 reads TGTGCCAGCAGCTTAGGGGACAGGGGGCGCCCCCAGTACTTC. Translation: CASSLGDRGRPQYF.

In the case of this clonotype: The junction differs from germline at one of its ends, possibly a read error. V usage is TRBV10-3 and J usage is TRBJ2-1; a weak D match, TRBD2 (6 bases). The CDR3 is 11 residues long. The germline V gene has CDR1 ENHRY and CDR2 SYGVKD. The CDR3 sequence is CASRAGPPRSF. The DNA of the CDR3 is TGTGCCAGCCGGGCGGGACCACCTAGGTCTTTC.

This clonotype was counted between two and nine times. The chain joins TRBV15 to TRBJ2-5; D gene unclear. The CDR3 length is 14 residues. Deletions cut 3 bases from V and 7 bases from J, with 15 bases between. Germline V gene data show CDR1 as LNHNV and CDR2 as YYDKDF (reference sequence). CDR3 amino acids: CATSSAKTVGTQYF. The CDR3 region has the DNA TGTGCCACCAGCAGCGCTAAGACTGTGGGGACCCAGTACTTC.

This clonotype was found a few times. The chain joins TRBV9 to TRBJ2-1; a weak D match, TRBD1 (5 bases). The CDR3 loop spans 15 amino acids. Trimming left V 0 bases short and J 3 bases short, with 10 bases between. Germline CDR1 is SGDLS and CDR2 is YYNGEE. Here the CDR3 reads CASSVAGDSYNEQFF. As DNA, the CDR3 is TGTGCCAGCAGCGTAGCTGGAGACAGCTACAATGAGCAGTTCTTC.